This is a list of T cell receptor beta chains from one sample in a study of response to subunit inactivated influenza vaccine. TCRdb passed the RT-PCR reads through MiXCR, listing each CDR3 protein once. The sample has roughly 760,000 distinct CDR3 sequences; approximately 21% are singletons. Sequenced material: PBMCs from blood, taken about 5 days after vaccination. The receptors were sampled from a man in his fifties or sixties who received an inactivated influenza vaccine. CDR3s include the opening cysteine and the closing phenylalanine or tryptophan. The D gene is left open where the match is weak. Rows give clone size only sometimes, using once, few, many, or a class for an expanded clone.

d_call	v_call	clone_size	j_call	cdr3_nt	cdr3_aa
TRBD1	TRBV7-8	NA	TRBJ2-7	TGTGCCAGCAGGAAAAGACAGGGGACCTACGAGCAGTACTTC	CASRKRQGTYEQYF
NA	TRBV11-1	NA	TRBJ2-1	TGTGCCAGCAGCGTACCGGGGGGCGGTCGTAACGATGCCTACAATGAGCAGTTCTTC	CASSVPGGGRNDAYNEQFF
NA	TRBV29-1	NA	TRBJ1-5	TGCAGCGTTAGGGAAGATAGCAATCAGCCCCAGCATTTT	CSVREDSNQPQHF
TRBD2	TRBV6-2/TRBV6-3	few	TRBJ2-5	TGTGCCAGTACCCCTAGCGGGGACCAAGAGACCCAGTACTTC	CASTPSGDQETQYF
NA	TRBV6-2/TRBV6-3	few	TRBJ1-1	TGTGCCAGCAGTTTGAAGATCAGGGGTATGAACACTGAAGCTTTCTTT	CASSLKIRGMNTEAFF
NA	TRBV28	few	TRBJ1-1	TGTGCCAGCCGCGAGACACAGAACACTGAAGCTTTCTTT	CASRETQNTEAFF
TRBD2	TRBV6-2/TRBV6-3	NA	TRBJ2-3	TGTGCCAGCAGTTACTGGGGACTATCGAGGGATACGCAGTATTTT	CASSYWGLSRDTQYF
NA	TRBV7-2	NA	TRBJ2-1	TGTGCCAGCAGCTTATACCGGGCTAGCGCCTACAATGAGCAGTTCTTC	CASSLYRASAYNEQFF
NA	TRBV12-3/TRBV12-4	many	TRBJ1-5	TGTGCCAGCAGTAGCAGGGAGTTCAGACAGCCCCAGCATTTT	CASSSREFRQPQHF
TRBD1	TRBV5-5	NA	TRBJ2-7	TGTGCCAGCAGCTCCCGGGACAGGAGCTCCTACGAGCAGTACTTC	CASSSRDRSSYEQYF
TRBD2	TRBV4-2	NA	TRBJ2-1	TGTGCCAGCAGCCAACCTAGCGGGGGGGTAAGTGAGCAGTTCTTC	CASSQPSGGVSEQFF
NA	TRBV4-2	NA	TRBJ2-1	TGTGCCAGCAGCCAAGATTACGGCCTTGCCGATGAGCAGTTCTTC	CASSQDYGLADEQFF
NA	TRBV7-2	few	TRBJ1-4	TGTGCCAGCAGCTTGAAGGGAACTAATGAAAAACTGTTTTTT	CASSLKGTNEKLFF
TRBD2	TRBV5-1	NA	TRBJ2-7	TGCGCCAGCAGCTTGGACCTAGCGGGGGGTTTCTACGAGCAGTACTTC	CASSLDLAGGFYEQYF
TRBD1	TRBV20-1	few	TRBJ2-1	TGCAGTGCTAGTAAGGATGGACAGGGCTACAATGAGCAGTTCTTC	CSASKDGQGYNEQFF
NA	TRBV20-1	few	TRBJ1-5	TGCAGTGCTACAGATCGGGGCCTTGGTAGCAATCAGCCCCAGCATTTT	CSATDRGLGSNQPQHF
NA	TRBV29-1	NA	TRBJ1-1	TGCAGCGTTGGGGCAGGGATGAACACTGAAGCTTTCTTT	CSVGAGMNTEAFF
NA	TRBV28	NA	TRBJ1-2	TGTGCCAGCAGTCTCCCGACGGGTACCGGGCCGGGTGGCTACACCTTC	CASSLPTGTGPGGYTF
NA	TRBV9	NA	TRBJ2-1	TGTGCCAGCAGCGTACACCCGGACTACAATGAGCAGTTCTTC	CASSVHPDYNEQFF